The TCR beta chain described here comes from a study of cytomegalovirus exposure and HLA in healthy donors. Study-wide background: A prior study identified 117 million unique TCR beta sequences from around 180 million T cells.

The PCR was carried out with 60 Vbeta primers and 13 Jbeta primers. The method was immunoSEQ multiplex PCR; TCRdb's version includes in-frame clones alone and lacks a portion of them. The sample holds roughly 150,000 clones, about 79% seen once. Notes on the study in general: Researchers counted around 150 TCR beta chains as cytomegalovirus-associated. A later analysis revealed that TCR association rates differed between HLA loci, peaking at DRB1 and bottoming out at HLA-C.

Only a few counts were recorded for this clone. The antigen is undetermined. This CDR3 is built from 16 residues. The V end was cut by 4 bases, the J end by 1 base, with 16 bases between. This chain connects TRBV23-1 to TRBJ1-1; a weak D match, TRBD1 (6 bases). TRBV23-1 is an ORF, and what it does is uncertain. The sample taken for sequencing was PBMCs. This clonotype was sampled from a male donor in good health and CMV-seronegative. The CDR3 reads CASSPLRTEENTEAFF. CDR3 nucleotides: TGCGCCAGCAGTCCCCTCCGGACAGAAGAGAACACTGAAGCTTTCTTT.